This paragraph covers one TCR beta chain sequence. With a J-beta primer mix and a sample-barcoded 5' primer, a second PCR ran about 6 to 11 cycles. Every single cDNA molecule received a tag from a template-switch adaptor with 12 random nucleotides. Any given sample supplied a minimum of 3 million CDR3-containing paired-end reads. Each CDR3 protein gets one entry after TCRdb re-called the 5' RACE reads with MiXCR. The profile covers 1.5 million to 2 million distinct CDR3 sequences, with 28% appearing a single time and over 7% taken by the ten largest. The sample originates from a study of blood T cells in healthy people across ages. Trimming took 8 bases from V and 3 from J, leaving 17 bases between them. In germline, CDR1 is MDHEN, CDR2 SYDVKM. This CDR3 has 15 residues. Extracted total RNA amounted to at least 5.5 micrograms for each sample.

This TCR derives from a woman aged 25 to 39 in good health. The J gene is TRBJ2-1, the V gene TRBV28; D gene unclear. The material sequenced was blood. The CDR3 bases are TGTGCCAGCTTAATCCCGACTGGTTTCTACAATGAGCAGTTCTTC. This gives the protein CASLIPTGFYNEQFF.